This entry lists 30 T cell receptor beta chains sequenced from one sample in a study of cytomegalovirus exposure and HLA in healthy donors. Primers for the PCR totalled 60 Vbeta and 13 Jbeta. Method: immunoSEQ multiplex PCR; TCRdb's copy keeps in-frame clones and lacks some. Of about 200,000 clones listed, about four fifths are singletons. The sample consisted of PBMCs. The receptor source for this set is a girl between 5 and 17 years old in good health and CMV-seropositive.

The rearrangement joins TRBV23-1 to TRBJ2-7, with 10 nucleotides matching TRBD1. TRBV23-1 is an ORF for which the function is uncertain. The CDR3 contains 15 residues. Trimming removed 0 bases from V and 3 bases from J; junction bases left unmatched: 2. This CDR3 is CASSQSGTGVYEQYF. CDR3 bases: TGCGCCAGCAGTCAATCCGGGACAGGGGTCTACGAGCAGTACTTC.

This chain uses TRBV10-1 with TRBJ2-3; weak D call: TRBD1 (5 bases). This CDR3 has 15 amino acids. The ends were cut back, 0 bases at V and 2 bases at J, with 9 bases in the middle. Germline assignment: CDR1 WNHNN and CDR2 SYGVQD (reference sequence). This CDR3 reads CASSESTRVTDTQYF. CDR3 nucleotide sequence: TGCGCCAGCAGTGAGTCGACCAGGGTCACAGATACGCAGTATTTT.

This chain connects TRBV29-1 to TRBJ2-5, with no clear D. CDR1 SQVTM and CDR2 ANQGSEA come from the germline V gene. Trimming left V 6 bases short and J 5 bases short, with 16 bases between. The CDR3 extends over 13 amino acids. The CDR3 DNA sequence: TGCAGCGTGGAAAGGAGTTCCGGGGAGACCCAGTACTTC. Translated, it gives CSVERSSGETQYF.

This clone is a singleton in its sample. The chain is built from TRBV29-1 and TRBJ1-1; 7 bases line up with TRBD1. The CDR3 covers 14 residues. The ends lost 6 bases at V and 1 base at J; junction bases unmatched: 8. In germline, CDR1 is SQVTM, CDR2 ANQGSEA. CDR3 in DNA: TGCAGCGTGTCCGGGACAGATCGGAACACTGAAGCTTTCTTT. It translates to CSVSGTDRNTEAFF.

This clone was seen once. The genes are TRBV7-8 and TRBJ1-1; a possible D gene is TRBD1 (5 bases). The V end lost 5 bases, the J end lost 1 base, and 14 bases lay between the germline ends. Germline CDR1 and CDR2: SGHVS and FQNEAQ. This CDR3 is 15 amino acids long. Here the CDR3 DNA reads TGTGCCAGCAGCCCGGGGGGGGAAGCGAACACTGAAGCTTTCTTT. It yields the protein CASSPGGEANTEAFF.

The chain has TRBV11-3 and TRBJ2-7, with D possibly being TRBD2 (5 bases). Germline assignment: CDR1 SGHNT and CDR2 YENEEA. Trimming pared 2 bases from V and 2 bases from J, leaving 13 bases between. CDR3 size: 15 residues. The CDR3 DNA follows: TGTGCCAGCAGCTTAATACCGGGGTACCCCTACGAGCAGTACTTC. Translated: CASSLIPGYPYEQYF.

The CDR3: CASSLAGQGTDTQYF. The CDR3 DNA reads as TGTGCCAGCAGCTTAGCTGGACAGGGGACAGATACGCAGTATTTT. The chain uses TRBV7-2 and TRBJ2-3; 9 bases map to TRBD1. This CDR3 has 15 amino acids. The germline V gene encodes CDR1 SGHTA and CDR2 FQGNSA. The V gene end was trimmed by 0 bases and the J gene end by 3 bases; junction bases not matched to a gene: 1.

This chain connects TRBV11-3 to TRBJ2-1; 8 bases fit TRBD2. CDR1 is SGHNT and CDR2 is YENEEA in the germline V gene. After removal of 1 base from V and 3 bases from J, the junction contained 2 bases not matched to a gene. The CDR3 runs 15 residues. The CDR3 DNA is TGTGCCAGCAGCTTAGCGGCGGGGGGCTACAATGAGCAGTTCTTC. Its translation is CASSLAAGGYNEQFF.

The chain has TRBV30 and TRBJ2-1; D is possibly TRBD2 (6 bases). Germline V gives CDR1 GTSNPN, CDR2 SVGIG (reference sequence). This CDR3 is 13 amino acids long. V was clipped by 0 bases and J by 16 bases, with 19 bases between them. The CDR3 reads CAWSVVAGRPKFF. In nucleotides, the CDR3 is TGTGCCTGGAGTGTAGTTGCGGGGCGCCCCAAATTCTTC. The variable domain in full, completed from reference TRBV30 and TRBJ2-1, reads SQTIHQWPATLVQPVGSPLSLECTVEGTSNPNLYWYRQAAGRGLQLLFYSVGIGQISSEVPQNLSASRPQDRQFILSSKKLLLSDSGFYLCAWSVVAGRPKFFGPGTRLTVL.

The chain uses TRBV6-5 and TRBJ2-3; 9 positions match TRBD1. Unmatched junction bases numbered 7, after V lost 2 bases and J lost 4 bases. The germline V gene encodes CDR1 MNHEY and CDR2 SVGAGI. This CDR3 contains 16 residues. This chain's CDR3 is CASSYLGQGSADTQYF. The CDR3 nucleotides are TGTGCCAGCAGTTACCTGGGACAGGGTAGCGCAGATACGCAGTATTTT.

The chain combines TRBV7-7 with TRBJ2-5; D is possibly TRBD2 (6 bases). V lost 0 bases and J 1 base, leaving 6 bases between the germline ends. The CDR3 has 14 amino acids. The germline gives CDR1 SSHAT, CDR2 FNYEAQ (reference sequence). The CDR3 sequence: CASSLAGGQETQYF. The CDR3 DNA reads TGTGCCAGCAGCTTAGCGGGGGGCCAAGAGACCCAGTACTTC.

The chain carries TRBV21-1 and TRBJ1-3; no check of the table's D call, TRBD1, against the DNA was made. TRBV21-1 is labeled a pseudogene. CDR3 length equals 15 residues. CDR3 loop: CASSITFRGCNTIYF. The DNA of the CDR3 is TGTGCCAGCAGCATAACGTTCAGGGGCTGTAACACCATATATTTT.

This clone showed up just once. The V and J genes are TRBV30 and TRBJ2-1; D gene uncertain. Germline V gene lookup returns CDR1 GTSNPN and CDR2 SVGIG (reference sequence). The CDR3 sequence is 12 residues long. Trimming shortened V by 7 bases and J by 2 bases, and 9 bases separated the two germline ends. CDR3 nucleotides: TGTGCCTCCCCTCCCCCCTACAATGAGCAGTTCTTC. Protein sequence: CASPPPYNEQFF. Complete variable domain (other parts from reference TRBV30 and TRBJ2-1): SQTIHQWPATLVQPVGSPLSLECTVEGTSNPNLYWYRQAAGRGLQLLFYSVGIGQISSEVPQNLSASRPQDRQFILSSKKLLLSDSGFYLCASPPPYNEQFFGPGTRLTVL.

The chain carries TRBV2 and TRBJ1-5; D is unclear. Germline CDR1 reads SNHLY; CDR2 reads FYNNEI. Trimming left V 4 bases short and J 4 bases short, with 14 bases between. The CDR3 has 15 residues. DNA for the CDR3: TGTGCCAGCAGTGTTTGGGCAGGCGAAAATCAGCCCCAGCATTTT. It yields the protein CASSVWAGENQPQHF.

This chain joins TRBV9 and TRBJ2-7; possible D gene TRBD2, 5 bases. Trimming removed 1 base from V and 0 bases from J, with 14 bases in between. CDR3 length equals 16 residues. Germline V gives CDR1 SGDLS, CDR2 YYNGEE. In DNA, the CDR3 is TGTGCCAGCAGCGTAAATCCCAGCGGTAGCTCCTACGAGCAGTACTTC. Its protein is CASSVNPSGSSYEQYF. Complete variable domain (other parts from reference TRBV9 and TRBJ2-7): DSGVTQTPKHLITATGQRVTLRCSPRSGDLSVYWYQQSLDQGLQFLIQYYNGEERAKGNILERFSAQQFPDLHSELNLSSLELGDSALYFCASSVNPSGSSYEQYFGPGTRLTVT.

Comments on this clone: This likely comes from a read error, as the CDR3 has no conserved phenylalanine or tryptophan at its end. The DNA is omitted, as the CDR3 cannot be located on it reliably, and the CDR3 follows TCRdb's listing. The chain is built from TRBV10-1 and TRBJ2-7; TRBD2, as called in the table, went unchecked against the DNA. Germline V gene sequence: CDR1 WNHNN, CDR2 SYGVQD (reference sequence). The CDR3 has 11 amino acids, counting both end residues. This chain's CDR3 is CASRNPTLRRR.

This clone was seen a handful of times. V is TRBV30 and J is TRBJ2-2; 7 positions agree with TRBD2. J gave up 3 bases and V 3 bases, and 4 bases lay outside the gene matches. Per the germline V gene, CDR1 is GTSNPN and CDR2 is SVGIG (reference sequence). CDR3 length equals 14 residues. CDR3 in DNA: TGTGCCTGGAGCCGGGCGGGGGACACCGGGGAGCTGTTTTTT. Its translation: CAWSRAGDTGELFF. The full variable domain, its missing parts supplied by reference TRBV30 and TRBJ2-2, is SQTIHQWPATLVQPVGSPLSLECTVEGTSNPNLYWYRQAAGRGLQLLFYSVGIGQISSEVPQNLSASRPQDRQFILSSKKLLLSDSGFYLCAWSRAGDTGELFFGEGSRLTVL.

This chain connects TRBV27 to TRBJ1-2, with D possibly matching TRBD1 (6 bases). V was clipped by 2 bases and J by 4 bases, with 23 bases between them. The CDR3 is made up of 18 amino acids. CDR1 and CDR2 (germline): MNHEY, SMNVEV (reference sequence). The CDR3 protein is CASSLDAGGAIQGYGYTF. The CDR3 nucleotides are TGTGCCAGCAGTTTAGATGCGGGGGGGGCCATACAGGGCTATGGCTACACCTTC.

This chain connects TRBV19 to TRBJ1-3, with 7 bases identical to TRBD1. The CDR3 spans 17 residues. Germline values: CDR1 LNHDA, CDR2 SQIVND (reference sequence). Germline trimming cut 3 bases from V and 0 bases from J; bases unmatched to any gene: 8. DNA of the CDR3: TGTGCCAGTAGTATCTCAGGGACAGTAAACTCTGGAAACACCATATATTTT. This encodes CASSISGTVNSGNTIYF.

The chain joins TRBV11-2 to TRBJ2-7; a possible D gene is TRBD2 (5 bases). The CDR3 covers 14 residues. V lost 11 bases and J 6 bases, leaving 23 bases between the germline ends. Germline values: CDR1 SGHAT, CDR2 FQNNGV. As DNA, the CDR3 is TGTGCCGCGGGCGTCGGCGGGCACCTCCCCGAGCAGTACTTC. Translation gives CAAGVGGHLPEQYF.

The rearrangement uses TRBV9 and TRBJ2-7, with TRBD1 identical over 8 bases. The germline CDR1 and CDR2 sequences are SGDLS and YYNGEE. The CDR3 is 13 amino acids. Trimming took 0 bases from V and 5 from J; bases not matched to a gene: 1. CDR3 region: CASSVEQGDEQYF. The CDR3 region has the DNA TGTGCCAGCAGCGTAGAACAGGGGGACGAGCAGTACTTC.

The table lists this clone with a count of one. The rearrangement links TRBV18 to TRBJ1-2; 7 bases match TRBD1. V lost 3 bases, J lost 8 bases, and 6 bases stayed unmatched. The germline gives CDR1 KGHSH, CDR2 LQKENI. This CDR3 contains 13 residues. The CDR3 DNA follows: TGTGCCAGCTCACCTACAGGGGTACGGGGCTACACCTTC. It specifies CASSPTGVRGYTF.

V and J are TRBV29-1 and TRBJ2-1; 7 nucleotides align to TRBD1. V trimming: 7 bases; J trimming: 3 bases; junction bases outside the gene matches: 12. The length of the CDR3 is 15 residues. CDR1 is SQVTM and CDR2 is ANQGSEA in the germline V gene. The CDR3 DNA is TGCAGCGCCTCCCTGGGGGACAGCCTCTACAATGAGCAGTTCTTC. Amino acid sequence: CSASLGDSLYNEQFF.

The chain recombines TRBV27 with TRBJ2-7; TRBD2 is a possible D gene (6 bases). The V and J ends lost 4 bases and 2 bases respectively, with 12 bases between them. This CDR3 comprises 14 residues. CDR1 and CDR2 (germline): MNHEY, SMNVEV (reference sequence). The CDR3 reads CASSWRGGPYEQYF. In DNA form, the CDR3 reads TGTGCCAGCAGTTGGAGGGGCGGTCCCTACGAGCAGTACTTC.

V usage is TRBV7-6 and J usage is TRBJ1-1; D is unclear. V dropped 0 bases and J dropped 7 bases, with 12 bases sitting between them. In germline, CDR1 is SGHVS, CDR2 FNYEAQ. This CDR3 has 14 amino acids. DNA for the CDR3: TGTGCCAGCAGCTTAGCTCCGGGCAGCGGTGAAGCTTTCTTT. This codes for CASSLAPGSGEAFF.

The DNA for the CDR3 is TGTGCCAGCAGTGCGACAGGAGACAAAAACATTCAGTACTTC. Encoded protein: CASSATGDKNIQYF. The chain carries TRBV6-1 and TRBJ2-4, with D perhaps TRBD1 (6 bases). This CDR3 contains 14 residues. Germline V CDR1 and CDR2: MNHNS, SASEGT. Trimming removed 4 bases from V and 3 bases from J, with 10 bases in between.

The chain carries TRBV13 and TRBJ1-1; D may be TRBD1 (5 bases). The CDR3 loop spans 11 amino acids. Looked up from germline, CDR1 is PRHDT and CDR2 is FYEKMQ (reference sequence). V lost 4 bases and J lost 6, with 6 bases in between. CDR3 loop: CASSWGAEAFF. The CDR3 DNA reads as TGTGCCAGCAGCTGGGGCGCTGAAGCTTTCTTT.

The CDR3 protein is CASTPWETGELFF. The CDR3 bases are TGTGCCAGCACCCCGTGGGAGACCGGGGAGCTGTTTTTT. V usage is TRBV7-8 and J usage is TRBJ2-2; TRBD2 is a possible D gene (5 bases). With 7 bases removed from V and 5 bases from J, the gap between germline ends came to 11 bases. The CDR3 has 13 residues. Germline lookup yields CDR1 SGHVS and CDR2 FQNEAQ.

The V gene is TRBV25-1, the J gene TRBJ2-7; TRBD2 matches 10 bases. J gave up 4 bases and V 4 bases, and 13 bases lay outside the gene matches. The length of the CDR3 is 17 residues. Germline-derived CDR1 and CDR2 are MGHDK and SYGVNS. The CDR3 protein is CASSAASGGPGAYEQYF. The CDR3 DNA is TGTGCCAGCAGTGCAGCTAGCGGGGGCCCCGGGGCTTACGAGCAGTACTTC.

This clone has only a few counts. V is TRBV7-6 and J is TRBJ1-5; D is ambiguous. The V and J ends lost 4 bases and 0 bases respectively, with 7 bases between them. The CDR3 loop spans 14 amino acids. Per the germline V gene, CDR1 is SGHVS and CDR2 is FNYEAQ. The CDR3: CASSSGDSNQPQHF. The CDR3 DNA follows: TGTGCCAGCAGCTCCGGGGATAGCAATCAGCCCCAGCATTTT. Full variable domain (remainder filled in from reference TRBV7-6 and TRBJ1-5): GAGVSQSPRYKVTKRGQDVALRCDPISGHVSLYWYRQALGQGPEFLTYFNYEAQQDKSGLPNDRFSAERPEGSISTLTIQRTEQRDSAMYRCASSSGDSNQPQHFGDGTRLSIL.